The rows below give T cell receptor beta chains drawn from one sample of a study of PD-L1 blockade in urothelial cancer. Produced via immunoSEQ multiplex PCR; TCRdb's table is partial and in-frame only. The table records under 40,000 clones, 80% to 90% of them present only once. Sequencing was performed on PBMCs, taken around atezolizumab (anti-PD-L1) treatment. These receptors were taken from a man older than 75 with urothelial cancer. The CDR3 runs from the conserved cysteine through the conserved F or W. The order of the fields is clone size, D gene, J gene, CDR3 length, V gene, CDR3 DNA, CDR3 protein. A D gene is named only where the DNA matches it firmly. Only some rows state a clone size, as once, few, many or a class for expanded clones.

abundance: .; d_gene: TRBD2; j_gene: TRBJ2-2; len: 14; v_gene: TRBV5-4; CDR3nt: TGTGCCAGCAGCTATCCGGGAGGGTCCGGGGAGCTGTTTTTT; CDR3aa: CASSYPGGSGELFF
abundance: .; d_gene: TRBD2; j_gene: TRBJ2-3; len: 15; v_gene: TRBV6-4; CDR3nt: TGTGCCAGCAGTGGTCTAGCGGGTACCACAGATACGCAGTATTTT; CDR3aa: CASSGLAGTTDTQYF
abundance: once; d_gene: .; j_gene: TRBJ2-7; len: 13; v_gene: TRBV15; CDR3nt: TGTGCCACCAGCAGAACCCCCTTGGCCGAGCAGTACTTC; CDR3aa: CATSRTPLAEQYF
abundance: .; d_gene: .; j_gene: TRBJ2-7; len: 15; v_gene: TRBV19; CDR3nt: TGTGCCAGTAGTACCCCAACAGGGTCTCCCTACGAGCAGTACTTC; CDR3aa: CASSTPTGSPYEQYF
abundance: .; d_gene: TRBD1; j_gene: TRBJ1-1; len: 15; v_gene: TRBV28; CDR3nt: TGTGCCAGCAGCCCACGAGGACAGGGTAACACTGAAGCTTTCTTT; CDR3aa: CASSPRGQGNTEAFF
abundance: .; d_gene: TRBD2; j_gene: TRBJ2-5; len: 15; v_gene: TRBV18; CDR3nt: TGTGCCAGCTCACCAGGGATAGCGGGAGTGGGGACCCAGTACTTC; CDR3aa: CASSPGIAGVGTQYF
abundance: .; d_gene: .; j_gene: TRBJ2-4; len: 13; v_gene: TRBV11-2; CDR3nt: TGTGCCAGCACCCTTTCTGGACTGGACATTCAGTACTTC; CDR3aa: CASTLSGLDIQYF
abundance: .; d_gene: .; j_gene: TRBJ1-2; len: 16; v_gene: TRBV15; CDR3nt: TGTGCCACCAGTAGAGGGGGAGTGGTGGGATTAAGTGGCTACACCTTC; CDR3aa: CATSRGGVVGLSGYTF
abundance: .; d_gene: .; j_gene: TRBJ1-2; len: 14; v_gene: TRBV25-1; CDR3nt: TGTGCCAGCAGCCTCGACACAGGGCCGGGTGGCTACACCTTC; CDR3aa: CASSLDTGPGGYTF
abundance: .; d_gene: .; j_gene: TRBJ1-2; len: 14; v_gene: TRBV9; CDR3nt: TGTGCCAGCAGCTCAACCTTACAGGGCTATGGCTACACCTTC; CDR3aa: CASSSTLQGYGYTF
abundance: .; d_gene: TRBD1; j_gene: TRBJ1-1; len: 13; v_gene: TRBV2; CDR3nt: TGTGCCGCCGGAGGACAGGGAAACACTGAAGCTTTCTTT; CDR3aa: CAAGGQGNTEAFF
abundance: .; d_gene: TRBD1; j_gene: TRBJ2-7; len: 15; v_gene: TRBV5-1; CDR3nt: TGCGCCAGCAGCTTGGGGGACAGCTTCTCCTACGAGCAGTACTTC; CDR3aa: CASSLGDSFSYEQYF
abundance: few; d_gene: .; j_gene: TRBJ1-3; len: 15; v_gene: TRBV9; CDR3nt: TGTGCCAGCAGCGTAGGGAGGGGCCGGTGGAACACCATATATTTT; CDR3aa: CASSVGRGRWNTIYF
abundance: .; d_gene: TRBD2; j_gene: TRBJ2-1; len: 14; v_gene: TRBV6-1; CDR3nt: TGTGCCAGCAGGATGCCGGGACTAGCACGGGAGCAGTTCTTC; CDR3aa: CASRMPGLAREQFF
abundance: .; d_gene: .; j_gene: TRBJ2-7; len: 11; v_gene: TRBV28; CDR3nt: TGTGCCAGCAGTTCCATCTACGAGCAGTACTTC; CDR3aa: CASSSIYEQYF
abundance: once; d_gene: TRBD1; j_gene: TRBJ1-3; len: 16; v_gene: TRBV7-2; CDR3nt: TGTGCCAGCAGCCTCGCCGGACAGGCGTCAGGAAACACCATATATTTT; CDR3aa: CASSLAGQASGNTIYF
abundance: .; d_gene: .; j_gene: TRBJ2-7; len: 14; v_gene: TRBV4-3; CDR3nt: TGCGCCAGCAGCCAAGATATGAAGGGGGAGGAGCAGTACTTC; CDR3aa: CASSQDMKGEEQYF
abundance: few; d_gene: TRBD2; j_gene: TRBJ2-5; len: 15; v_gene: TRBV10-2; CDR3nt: TGCGCCAGCAGGCTACTAGCGGGAGGGGAAGAGACCCAGTACTTC; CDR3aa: CASRLLAGGEETQYF
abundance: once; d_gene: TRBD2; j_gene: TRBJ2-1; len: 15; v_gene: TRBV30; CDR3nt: TGTGCCTGGAGTGCATCTAGCGGTCTGTACAATGAGCAGTTCTTC; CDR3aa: CAWSASSGLYNEQFF
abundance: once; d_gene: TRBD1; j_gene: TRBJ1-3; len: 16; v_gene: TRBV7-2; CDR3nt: TGTGCCTCGGGCGGAAGACAGGGAGGCTCTGGAAACACCATATATTTT; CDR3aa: CASGGRQGGSGNTIYF
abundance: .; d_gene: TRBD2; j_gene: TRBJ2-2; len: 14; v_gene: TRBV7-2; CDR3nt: TGTGCCGGCAATGCGGGAGCCAACACCGGGGAGCTGTTTTTT; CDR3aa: CAGNAGANTGELFF
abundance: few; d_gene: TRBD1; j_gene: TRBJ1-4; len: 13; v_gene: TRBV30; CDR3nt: TGTGCCTGGAGTATACAGGGGGCTGAAAAACTGTTTTTT; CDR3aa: CAWSIQGAEKLFF
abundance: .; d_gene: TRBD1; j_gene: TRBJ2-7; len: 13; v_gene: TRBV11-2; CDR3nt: TGTGCCAGCAGCACAACAGGGGCCCACGAGCAGTACTTC; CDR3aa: CASSTTGAHEQYF
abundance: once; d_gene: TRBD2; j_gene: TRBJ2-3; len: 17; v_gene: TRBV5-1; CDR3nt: TGCGCCAGCCGGGGGGATTGGCGGGAATTTGTTACAGATACGCAGTATTTT; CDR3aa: CASRGDWREFVTDTQYF
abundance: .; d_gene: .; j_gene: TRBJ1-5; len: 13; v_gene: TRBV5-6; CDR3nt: TGTGCCAGCAGCTTGGGCGTCAATCAGCCCCAGCATTTT; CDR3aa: CASSLGVNQPQHF